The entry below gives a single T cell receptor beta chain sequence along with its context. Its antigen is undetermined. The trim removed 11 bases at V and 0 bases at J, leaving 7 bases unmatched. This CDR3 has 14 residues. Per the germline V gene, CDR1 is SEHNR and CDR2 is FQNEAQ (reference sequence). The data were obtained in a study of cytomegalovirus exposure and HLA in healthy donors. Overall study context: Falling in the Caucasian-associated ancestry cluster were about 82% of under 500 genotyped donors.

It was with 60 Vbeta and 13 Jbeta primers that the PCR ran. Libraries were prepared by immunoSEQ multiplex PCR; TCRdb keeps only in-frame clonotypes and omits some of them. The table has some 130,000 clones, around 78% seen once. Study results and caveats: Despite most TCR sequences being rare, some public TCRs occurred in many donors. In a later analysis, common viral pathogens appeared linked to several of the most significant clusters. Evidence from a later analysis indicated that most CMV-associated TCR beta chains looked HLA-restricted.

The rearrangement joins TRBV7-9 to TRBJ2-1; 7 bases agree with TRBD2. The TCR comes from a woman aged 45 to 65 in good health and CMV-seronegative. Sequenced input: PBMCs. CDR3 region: CAGTGGGSYNEQFF. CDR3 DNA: TGTGCCGGAACCGGCGGGGGCTCCTACAATGAGCAGTTCTTC.